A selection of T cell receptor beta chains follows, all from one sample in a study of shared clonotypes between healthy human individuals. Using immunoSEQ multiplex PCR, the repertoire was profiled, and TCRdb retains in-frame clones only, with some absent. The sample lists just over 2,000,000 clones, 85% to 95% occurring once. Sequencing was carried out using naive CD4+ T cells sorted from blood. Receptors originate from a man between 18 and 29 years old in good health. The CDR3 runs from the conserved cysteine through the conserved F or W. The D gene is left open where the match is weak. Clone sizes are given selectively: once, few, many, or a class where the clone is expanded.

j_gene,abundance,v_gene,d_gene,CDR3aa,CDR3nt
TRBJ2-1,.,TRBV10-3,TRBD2,CAISESGSGRGYNEQFF,TGTGCCATCAGTGAGTCTGGTAGCGGGAGGGGGTACAATGAGCAGTTCTTC
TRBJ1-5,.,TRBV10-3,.,CAISESGASNQPQHF,TGTGCCATCAGTGAAAGCGGGGCGAGCAATCAGCCCCAGCATTTT
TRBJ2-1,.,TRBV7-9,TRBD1,CASSYGQGGFF,TGTGCCAGCAGCTACGGACAGGGAGGGTTCTTC
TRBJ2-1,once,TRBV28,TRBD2,CASTIPGLAGAYNEQFF,TGTGCCAGCACGATACCAGGGCTAGCGGGGGCCTACAATGAGCAGTTCTTC
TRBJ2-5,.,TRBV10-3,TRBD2,CAIRGSGGAGETQYF,TGTGCCATCAGGGGTAGCGGGGGGGCCGGAGAGACCCAGTACTTC
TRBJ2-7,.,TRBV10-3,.,CAISEVEGKSSYEQYF,TGTGCCATCAGTGAAGTCGAGGGGAAAAGCTCCTACGAGCAGTACTTC
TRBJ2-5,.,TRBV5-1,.,CASSFWRDQETQYF,TGCGCCAGCAGCTTTTGGAGGGACCAAGAGACCCAGTACTTC
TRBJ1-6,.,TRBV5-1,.,CASSLSQLVDSPLHF,TGCGCCAGCAGCTTGTCGCAGCTAGTAGATTCACCCCTCCACTTT
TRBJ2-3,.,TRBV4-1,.,CASSLSRAGTSTDTQYF,TGCGCCAGCAGCCTATCGAGGGCGGGGACTAGCACAGATACGCAGTATTTT
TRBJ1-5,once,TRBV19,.,CASRTWGSTSLHF,TGTGCCAGTAGGACCTGGGGTTCCACCTCCTTGCATTTT
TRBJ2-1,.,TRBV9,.,CASSSTVVGALSYNEQFF,TGTGCCAGCAGTTCGACGGTGGTGGGGGCCCTGTCCTACAATGAGCAGTTCTTC
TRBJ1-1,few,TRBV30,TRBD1,CASDTGEWAEAFF,TGTGCTTCAGATACAGGGGAATGGGCTGAAGCTTTCTTT
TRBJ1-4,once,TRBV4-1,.,CASSRPGGTNEKLFF,TGCGCCAGCAGCCGGCCGGGGGGAACTAATGAAAAACTGTTTTTT
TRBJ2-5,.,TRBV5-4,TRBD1,CASRRTGAETQYF,TGTGCCAGCAGACGGACAGGGGCAGAGACCCAGTACTTC
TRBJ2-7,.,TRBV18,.,CASSPPGTSYEQYF,TGTGCCAGCTCGCCACCGGGGACCTCCTACGAGCAGTACTTC
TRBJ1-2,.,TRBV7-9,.,CASSLGGIRDGYTF,TGTGCCAGCAGCTTAGGAGGGATTAGAGATGGCTACACCTTC
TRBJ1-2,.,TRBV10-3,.,CAISDQTGSANYGYTF,TGTGCCATCAGTGACCAGACAGGATCGGCTAACTATGGCTACACCTTC
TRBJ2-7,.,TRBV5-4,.,CASSLGPRTEPSSYEQYF,TGTGCCAGCAGCTTGGGTCCCAGAACGGAACCAAGCTCCTACGAGCAGTACTTC
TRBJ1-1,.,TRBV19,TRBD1,CASSSAAGQENTEAFF,TGTGCCAGTAGTTCAGCCGCCGGACAGGAGAACACTGAAGCTTTCTTT
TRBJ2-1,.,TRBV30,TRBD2,CARSSGSNYEQFF,TGTGCCCGGAGTAGCGGGAGTAACTATGAGCAGTTCTTC
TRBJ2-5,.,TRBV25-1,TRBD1,CASSEYSATGGRETQYF,TGTGCCAGCAGTGAATATTCCGCGACAGGGGGTCGGGAGACCCAGTACTTC
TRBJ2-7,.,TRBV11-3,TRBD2,CASSPRSGVEQYF,TGTGCCAGCAGCCCCCGAAGCGGGGTCGAGCAGTACTTC
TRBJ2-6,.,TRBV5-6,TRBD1,CASSYRGSGANVLTF,TGTGCCAGCAGCTACAGGGGAAGCGGGGCCAACGTCCTGACTTTC
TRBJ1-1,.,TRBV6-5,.,CASRRQDNTEAFF,TGTGCCAGCAGACGACAGGACAACACTGAAGCTTTCTTT
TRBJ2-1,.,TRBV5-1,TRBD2,CASSPVTSGPYNEQFF,TGCGCCAGCAGCCCAGTAACTAGCGGCCCCTACAATGAGCAGTTCTTC
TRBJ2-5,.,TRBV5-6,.,CASSLRARKVQETQYF,TGTGCCAGCAGCTTACGGGCCCGCAAGGTTCAAGAGACCCAGTACTTC
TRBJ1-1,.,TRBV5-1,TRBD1,CASRLQGSNTEAFF,TGCGCCAGCAGACTACAGGGGTCTAACACTGAAGCTTTCTTT
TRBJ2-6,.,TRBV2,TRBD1,CASSTSTGPDSGANVLTF,TGTGCCAGCAGTACCTCGACAGGGCCCGACTCTGGGGCCAACGTCCTGACTTTC
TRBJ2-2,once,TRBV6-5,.,CASTKGGYNTGELFF,TGTGCCAGCACCAAGGGGGGCTATAACACCGGGGAGCTGTTTTTT
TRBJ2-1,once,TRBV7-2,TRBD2,CASSHTSGLNEQFF,TGTGCCAGCAGCCACACTAGCGGATTAAATGAGCAGTTCTTC
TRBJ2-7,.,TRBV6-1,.,CASRGPNSYEQYF,TGTGCCAGCAGGGGCCCAAATTCCTACGAGCAGTACTTC
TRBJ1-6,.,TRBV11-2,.,CASSSSGTTNSPLHF,TGTGCCAGCAGCTCATCCGGGACAACCAACTCACCCCTCCACTTT
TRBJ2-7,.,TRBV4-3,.,CASSQDPPGDSPTYEQYF,TGCGCCAGCAGCCAAGATCCCCCCGGGGACTCCCCTACCTACGAGCAGTACTTC
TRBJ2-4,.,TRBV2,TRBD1,CASTGQGADIQYF,TGTGCCAGCACGGGACAGGGGGCGGACATTCAGTACTTC
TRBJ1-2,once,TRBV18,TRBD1,CASSPPLRSTGGYGYTF,TGTGCCAGCTCACCACCGTTAAGGTCGACAGGGGGCTATGGCTACACCTTC
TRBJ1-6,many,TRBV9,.,CASSVAGDNSPLHF,TGTGCCAGCAGCGTAGCAGGGGATAATTCACCCCTCCACTTT
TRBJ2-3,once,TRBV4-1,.,CASSQGFGDTQYF,TGCGCCAGCAGCCAAGGGTTCGGAGATACGCAGTATTTT
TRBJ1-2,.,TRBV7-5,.,CARSLEKGYEVYGYTF,TGTGCCAGAAGCTTAGAGAAGGGTTACGAAGTCTATGGCTACACCTTC
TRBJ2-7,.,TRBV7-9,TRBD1,CASSSTGVEQYF,TGTGCCAGCAGCTCGACAGGGGTCGAGCAGTACTTC
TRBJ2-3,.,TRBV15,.,CATSRERPGTDTQYF,TGTGCCACCAGCAGAGAGCGGCCGGGTACAGATACGCAGTATTTT
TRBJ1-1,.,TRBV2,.,CASSEPVTEAFF,TGTGCCAGCAGTGAACCGGTAACTGAAGCTTTCTTT
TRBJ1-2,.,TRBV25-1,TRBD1,CASSEMTGTGYTF,TGTGCCAGCAGTGAAATGACAGGGACTGGCTACACCTTC